Each of the 24 T cell receptor beta chains below was sequenced from the same sample in a study of cytomegalovirus exposure and HLA in healthy donors. PCR employed 60 Vbeta and 13 Jbeta primers. Assay: immunoSEQ multiplex PCR; the TCRdb copy retains only in-frame clones and omits some. Here the sample spans 150,000 to 200,000 clones, 83% being singletons. The sequenced sample consisted of PBMCs. The origin of the receptors is a man aged 45 to 65 in good health and CMV-seropositive.

The CDR3 is CASGEGGSNVNEQFF. The CDR3 DNA is TGCGCCAGCGGGGAGGGGGGGTCAAACGTCAATGAGCAGTTCTTC. The J gene is TRBJ2-1, the V gene TRBV5-1; tentative D call: TRBD2 (7 bases). Germline V lookup: CDR1 SGHRS, CDR2 YFSETQ. Deletions cut 7 bases from V and 6 bases from J, with 20 bases between. The CDR3 consists of 15 residues.

V is TRBV6-5 and J is TRBJ2-7, with 8 bases matching TRBD2. In germline, CDR1 is MNHEY, CDR2 SVGAGI. The CDR3 extends over 12 amino acids. The junction had 3 bases not matched to a gene; V was cut back by 5 bases and J by 6 bases. The DNA for the CDR3 is TGTGCCAGCAGTGCGGGAGGTATCGAGCAGTACTTC. Amino acids: CASSAGGIEQYF.

This clone was recorded once. In nucleotides, the CDR3 is TGTGCCAGCAGCCGCCGGGTAGCGGGAAACACCGGGGAGCTGTTTTTT. It codes for CASSRRVAGNTGELFF. The gene calls are TRBV7-2 and TRBJ2-2, with 8 bases identical to TRBD2. CDR1 is SGHTA, CDR2 FQGNSA, per germline. This CDR3 has 16 amino acids. V trimming: 5 bases; J trimming: 2 bases; junction bases outside the gene matches: 7.

The rearrangement joins TRBV9 to TRBJ2-7; possibly TRBD2 for D (6 bases). V was clipped by 4 bases and J by 0 bases, with 8 bases between them. CDR1 SGDLS and CDR2 YYNGEE come from the germline V gene. The CDR3 length is 13 residues. CDR3 DNA sequence: TGTGCCAGCAGCCCTAGCGACTCCTACGAGCAGTACTTC. Its translation: CASSPSDSYEQYF.

The chain has TRBV6-1 and TRBJ1-1; D is ambiguous. The CDR3 contains 13 residues. V was trimmed by 2 bases and J by 5 bases, leaving 9 bases between them. In germline, CDR1 is MNHNS, CDR2 SASEGT. CDR3 in amino acids: CASSEIGGTEAFF. The CDR3 nucleotides read TGTGCCAGCAGTGAAATAGGAGGGACTGAAGCTTTCTTT.

This clone was picked up a small number of times. This chain joins TRBV5-8 and TRBJ1-5, with D perhaps matching TRBD1 (5 bases). Germline CDR1 is SGHTS and CDR2 is YDEGEE. The CDR3 is made up of 18 amino acids. Trimming pared 4 bases from V and 2 bases from J, leaving 22 bases between. CDR3 residues: CASSPMGRGGFGNQPQHF. The CDR3 DNA follows: TGTGCCAGCAGCCCGATGGGGAGGGGCGGCTTTGGCAATCAGCCCCAGCATTTT.

This clone showed up just once. This sequence joins TRBV2 and TRBJ1-1; no definite D call. Germline V gene data show CDR1 as SNHLY and CDR2 as FYNNEI. The CDR3 runs to 14 residues. Trimming left V 3 bases short and J 5 bases short, with 13 bases between. In DNA, the CDR3 is TGTGCCAGCAGTGATTGGGGAGATGGGACTGAAGCTTTCTTT. Its protein product is CASSDWGDGTEAFF.

This clone was seen just once. The chain joins TRBV20-1 to TRBJ2-4; a weak D match, TRBD2 (5 bases). Trimming took 5 bases from V and 8 from J, leaving 7 bases between them. The V gene's germline CDR1 is DFQATT and CDR2 SNEGSKA (reference sequence). The CDR3 spans 10 residues. The CDR3 coding sequence is TGCAGTGCTGGAGGAGACATTCAGTACTTC. Its protein is CSAGGDIQYF.

The chain combines TRBV30 with TRBJ2-1; D is uncertain. CDR3 length: 10 amino acids. Trimming took off 0 bases at V and 14 bases at J, with 8 bases between the two ends. Germline values: CDR1 GTSNPN, CDR2 SVGIG (reference sequence). CDR3 in amino acids: CAWSVKEEFF. CDR3 in DNA: TGTGCCTGGAGTGTGAAAGAGGAGTTCTTC.

The CDR3 region is CASSSQTLTSGGAETQYF. The CDR3 DNA reads TGTGCCAGTAGTAGCCAAACCCTTACTAGCGGGGGGGCGGAGACCCAGTACTTC. This chain uses TRBV19 with TRBJ2-5, with 13 bases aligning to TRBD2. There are 18 residues in the CDR3. Trimming removed 4 bases from V and 5 bases from J; junction bases left unmatched: 13. Germline V gives CDR1 LNHDA, CDR2 SQIVND (reference sequence).

This chain joins TRBV5-1 and TRBJ1-2, with D possibly being TRBD1 (6 bases). Trimming removed 3 bases from V and 6 bases from J, with 15 bases in between. Germline values: CDR1 SGHRS, CDR2 YFSETQ. The CDR3 totals 14 residues. The CDR3 DNA is TGCGCCAGCAGCTCTCCACAGGGAGAGGATGGCTACACCTTC. Translating gives CASSSPQGEDGYTF.

The chain has TRBV4-1 and TRBJ1-6; the D gene is possibly TRBD1 (6 bases). The V end lost 2 bases, the J end lost 10 bases, and 15 bases lay between the germline ends. From germline, CDR1 is MGHRA and CDR2 YSYEKL. The CDR3 runs 15 residues. The CDR3 protein is CASSQSTGADSPLHF. The CDR3 DNA sequence: TGCGCCAGCAGCCAATCGACAGGTGCAGACTCACCCCTCCACTTT.

The rearrangement uses TRBV29-1 and TRBJ2-2; possibly TRBD1 for D (6 bases). CDR1 is SQVTM and CDR2 is ANQGSEA in the germline V gene. V gave up 5 bases and J gave up 1 base, with 8 bases separating them. The CDR3 consists of 13 residues. In nucleotides, the CDR3 is TGCAGCGTTTTCAGGGGGAACACCGGGGAGCTGTTTTTT. Encoded protein: CSVFRGNTGELFF.

The rearrangement joins TRBV6-5 to TRBJ2-7, with a weak D call TRBD2 (5 bases). Deletions cut 4 bases from V and 7 bases from J, with 14 bases between. The CDR3 spans 13 residues. CDR1 and CDR2 from the germline V gene are MNHEY and SVGAGI. The CDR3 DNA reads TGTGCCAGCAGTTTCCAGCCAGCGGTGGAGCAGTACTTC. This gives the protein CASSFQPAVEQYF.

A remark on this clone: At one boundary the junction diverges from the germline segment, which might be a read error. This rearrangement joins TRBV7-8 to TRBJ1-1, with a weak D call TRBD1 (5 bases). Germline CDR1 reads SGHVS; CDR2 reads FQNEAQ. The CDR3 consists of 13 residues. The CDR3 coding sequence is TGTGCCAACAGCTTGCCAGGGCGCACTGAAGCTTTCTTT. This gives the protein CANSLPGRTEAFF.

This chain's CDR3 is CASRRKQGPPSSDGYTF. The CDR3 nucleotides are TGTGCCAGCAGAAGGAAACAGGGACCTCCTTCATCGGATGGCTACACCTTC. This chain uses TRBV13 with TRBJ1-2, with D perhaps TRBD1 (6 bases). Per the germline V gene, CDR1 is PRHDT and CDR2 is FYEKMQ (reference sequence). Between the trimmed V and J ends, which lost 6 bases and 6 bases, there was a span of 26 bases. The CDR3 has 17 amino acids.

V usage is TRBV19 and J usage is TRBJ2-5, with 8 positions matching TRBD1. Losses at the gene ends were 6 bases for V and 0 bases for J; bases not matched to a gene: 6. This CDR3 contains 15 residues. Germline loops: CDR1 LNHDA, CDR2 SQIVND (reference sequence). CDR3 loop: CASRRQGRYQETQYF. CDR3 DNA sequence: TGTGCCAGTAGAAGACAGGGGAGGTACCAAGAGACCCAGTACTTC.

V and J are TRBV7-3 and TRBJ2-1; tentatively, D is TRBD1 (5 bases). Between the trimmed V and J ends, which lost 0 bases and 5 bases, there was a span of 14 bases. Germline loops: CDR1 SGHTA, CDR2 FQGTGA. This CDR3 spans 16 amino acids. CDR3 protein: CASSLTGAVPNNEQFF. For the CDR3, the DNA is TGTGCCAGCAGCTTAACTGGGGCAGTGCCGAACAATGAGCAGTTCTTC.

The gene calls are TRBV4-1 and TRBJ2-3; maybe TRBD2 (6 bases). This CDR3 has 15 amino acids. The V and J ends lost 3 bases and 3 bases respectively, with 13 bases between them. Germline-derived CDR1 and CDR2 are MGHRA and YSYEKL. DNA for the CDR3: TGCGCCAGCAGCCACGCCGGGACTTATACAGATACGCAGTATTTT. Translating gives CASSHAGTYTDTQYF.

The gene calls are TRBV18 and TRBJ1-6; 7 positions match TRBD1. The germline gives CDR1 KGHSH, CDR2 LQKENI. CDR3 size: 15 residues. After removal of 6 bases from V and 2 bases from J, the junction contained 4 bases not matched to a gene. The CDR3 DNA is TGTGCCAGCTCGCCCGGGACAGCCTATAATTCACCCCTCCACTTT. Its protein product is CASSPGTAYNSPLHF.

The chain uses TRBV7-3 and TRBJ1-2; a possible D gene is TRBD1 (6 bases). The CDR3 has 13 amino acids. Germline CDR1 and CDR2: SGHTA and FQGTGA. Trimming shortened V by 5 bases and J by 7 bases, and 14 bases separated the two germline ends. The CDR3 region is CASSEQQGIGYTF. CDR3 in DNA: TGTGCCAGCAGCGAACAACAGGGAATTGGCTACACCTTC.

This clone was counted a single time. V and J are TRBV2 and TRBJ2-1; no reliable D call. The germline V gene has CDR1 SNHLY and CDR2 FYNNEI. The V end lost 6 bases, the J end lost 0 bases, and 9 bases lay between the germline ends. This CDR3 region has 14 residues. Here the CDR3 reads CASRLVASYNEQFF. Written as DNA, the CDR3 is TGTGCCAGCAGGTTAGTCGCCTCCTACAATGAGCAGTTCTTC.

The rearrangement joins TRBV11-2 to TRBJ2-7; 14 bases line up with TRBD2. The CDR3 sequence is 19 residues long. From germline, CDR1 is SGHAT and CDR2 FQNNGV. The junction had 17 bases not matched to a gene; V was cut back by 5 bases and J by 5 bases. The CDR3 region has the DNA TGTGCCAGCAGCAAGACGGGACTAGCGGGAGTAAAGGGGGTCCACGAGCAGTACTTC. Encoded protein: CASSKTGLAGVKGVHEQYF.

The chain is built from TRBV28 and TRBJ1-5; TRBD1 agrees at 9 bases. Germline assignment: CDR1 MDHEN and CDR2 SYDVKM. Unmatched junction bases numbered 3, after V lost 3 bases and J lost 3 bases. There are 15 residues in the CDR3. The CDR3 loop is CASSFDRGFNQPQHF. For the CDR3, the DNA is TGTGCCAGCAGTTTCGACAGGGGGTTCAATCAGCCCCAGCATTTT.